The following is a T cell receptor beta chain sequence with its context. Antigen unknown. This sample was taken from a study of CXCR3-negative and CXCR3-positive naive CD8 T cells. This CDR3 comprises 14 residues. Germline V gene lookup returns CDR1 SGHTA and CDR2 FQGTGA. Study-wide findings and caveats: In both naive subsets diversity was comparably high, whereas memory CD8+ cells showed much lower diversity. With respect to TRBV-TRBJ usage, naive CXCR3-negative and CXCR3-positive cells were similar; memory differed. Researchers report that CXCR3-positive naive cells carry more hydrophobic TRB CDR3s than CXCR3-negative naive cells.

Libraries were UMI-labeled 5' RACE TRB cDNA. No DNA is given; TCRdb re-called the 5' RACE reads and lists each CDR3 protein once. The ten most abundant clones cover around 0.3% of a sample with 140,000 to 150,000 distinct CDR3 sequences. Triplicate sorts, over 250,000 cells apiece, were made for each CD8+ T cell subset. Naivety in CD8+ T cells corresponded to a CD45RO-CCR7+CD27+CD95- phenotype. The chain joins TRBV7-3 to TRBJ2-3. This receptor was obtained from a human donor in good health. Some clones in this sample may be carry-over from other donors' samples. The sample was naive CXCR3+ CD8+ T cells from blood. Subset denoted: CD45RO-CCR7+CD27+CD95- naive CD8+ T cells expressing CXCR3 (TNR3+). The CDR3 region is CASSLGLAKDTQYF.